The clone carrying this TCR beta chain was picked up one time. The sample belongs to a study of regulatory T cells in long-lasting Graves disease. This CDR3 is built from 16 residues. Germline V gene sequence: CDR1 ENHRY, CDR2 SYGVKD. V trimming: 2 bases; J trimming: 1 base; junction bases outside the gene matches: 1. According to the study, TCR beta libraries were built with iRepertoire HTBI primers and CDR3-region Arm-PCR. TCRdb recomputed calls from the multiplex PCR reads with MiXCR, one row per CDR3 protein. Altogether about 540,000 distinct CDR3 sequences are present, 13% being singletons, with the ten largest covering roughly a tenth. Time point indicated: newly diagnosed GD, antithyroid drugs for less than 3 months. Following extraction of RNA from PBMCs, that RNA was used to make the TCR library. With EDTA tubes as the receptacles, roughly 9.7 milliliters of peripheral blood were drawn. These same records also appear under a second study, on T cells in Graves' hyperthyroidism and ophthalmopathy.

This clonotype originated in a man aged 25-45 years with Graves disease. This material consisted of peripheral blood mononuclear cells (PBMCs), taken at new diagnosis, from a patient treated with antithyroid drugs. The J gene is TRBJ2-6, the V gene TRBV10-3; 8 nucleotides line up with TRBD1. In DNA, the CDR3 is TGTGCCATCAGTGAGGGACAGGGATCTGGGGCCAACGTCCTGACTTTC. Translation: CAISEGQGSGANVLTF.